This T cell receptor (beta chain) originates from a study of CD8 T cells in Susac syndrome. General study results and limits: That the number of individuals in its TCR sequencing and HLA analysis was relatively small was acknowledged by the study.

The CDR3 loop spans 16 amino acids. V shed 6 bases and J 4 bases; nucleotides not matched to a gene: 14. Random hexamers served to reverse transcribe about 0.5 to 1 ug RNA. An immunoSEQ multiplex PCR amplified TCR beta CDR3 over 54 Vbeta and 13 Jbeta. TCRdb recomputed calls from the immunoSEQ multiplex PCR reads with MiXCR, one row per CDR3 protein. Among under 150,000 distinct CDR3 sequences listed, 75% to 90% were seen once. Comments on this clonotype: Antigen: not known.

Sequencing of TCR beta was carried out in blood CD8+ and CD4+ T cells. The authors negatively isolated CD8+ and CD4+ T cells and FACS-enriched TEMRA cells. This receptor was taken from a human donor with multiple sclerosis. The chain employs TRBV12-3 or TRBV12-4 and TRBJ1-2, with 7 bases matching TRBD1. The material sequenced was CD8+ T cells from PBMCs. The CDR3 loop reads CASSLQGTKGLYGYTF. The CDR3 coding sequence is TGTGCCAGCAGCCTACAGGGGACGAAAGGTCTCTATGGCTACACCTTC.